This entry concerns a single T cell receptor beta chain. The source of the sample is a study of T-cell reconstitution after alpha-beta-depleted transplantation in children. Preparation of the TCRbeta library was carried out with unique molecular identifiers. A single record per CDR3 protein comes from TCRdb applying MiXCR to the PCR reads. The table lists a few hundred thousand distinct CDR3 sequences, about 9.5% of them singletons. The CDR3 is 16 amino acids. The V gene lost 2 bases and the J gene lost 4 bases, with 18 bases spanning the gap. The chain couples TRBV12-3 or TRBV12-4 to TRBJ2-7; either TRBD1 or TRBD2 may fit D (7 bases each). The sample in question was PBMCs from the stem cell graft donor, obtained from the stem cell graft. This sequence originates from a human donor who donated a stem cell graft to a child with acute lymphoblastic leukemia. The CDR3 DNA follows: TGTGCCAGCAGTTTACTATGGAGGGAGGGGGCTTACGAGCAGTACTTC. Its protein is CASSLLWREGAYEQYF.